The clone carrying this TCR beta chain was seen many times. Antigen unknown. The sample comes from a study of T-cell reconstitution after alpha-beta-depleted transplantation in children. Whole-study findings and limits: Some patients' high day-60 TCRbeta diversity was attributed to recipient cells surviving conditioning. Counts and diversity of T cells one year after transplant came mostly from newly produced T cells.

CDR3 length equals 15 residues. V was trimmed by 0 bases and J by 1 base, leaving 7 bases between them. CDR1 and CDR2 (germline): SGHRS, YFSETQ. This sample's TCRbeta library carried unique molecular identifier barcodes. TCRdb reprocessed the PCR reads via MiXCR and lists one record per CDR3 protein. The sample has around 94,000 distinct CDR3 sequences, roughly 7.1% seen once. The TCR originated in a boy between 2 and 10 years old with acute lymphoblastic leukemia, due to receive a stem cell transplant. The input for sequencing was PBMCs, taken before TCRalphabeta/CD19-depleted stem cell transplant. This chain links TRBV5-1 with TRBJ2-2; D unclear. The CDR3 is CASSLDSGNTGELFF. Here the CDR3 DNA reads TGCGCCAGCAGCTTGGACTCCGGGAACACCGGGGAGCTGTTTTTT.